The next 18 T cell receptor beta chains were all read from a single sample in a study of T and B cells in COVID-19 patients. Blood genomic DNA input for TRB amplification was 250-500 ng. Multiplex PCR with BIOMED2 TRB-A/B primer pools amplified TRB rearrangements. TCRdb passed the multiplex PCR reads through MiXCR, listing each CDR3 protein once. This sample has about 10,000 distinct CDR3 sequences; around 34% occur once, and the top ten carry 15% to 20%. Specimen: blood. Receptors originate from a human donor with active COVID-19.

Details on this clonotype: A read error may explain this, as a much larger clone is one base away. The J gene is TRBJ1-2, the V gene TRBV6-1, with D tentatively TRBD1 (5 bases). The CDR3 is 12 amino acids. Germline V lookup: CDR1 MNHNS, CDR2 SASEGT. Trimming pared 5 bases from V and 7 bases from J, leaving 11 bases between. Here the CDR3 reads CASSSGGAGYTF. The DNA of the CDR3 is TGTGCCAGCAGTTCAGGCGGGGCTGGCTACACCTTC.

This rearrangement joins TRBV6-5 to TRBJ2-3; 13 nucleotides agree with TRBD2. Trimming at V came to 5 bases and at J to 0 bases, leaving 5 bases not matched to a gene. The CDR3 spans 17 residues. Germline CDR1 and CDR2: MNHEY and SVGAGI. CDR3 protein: CASSELAGGPSTDTQYF. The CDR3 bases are TGTGCCAGCAGTGAACTAGCGGGGGGGCCTAGCACAGATACGCAGTATTTT.

CDR3: CASRPEGRGDEKLFF. Here the CDR3 DNA reads TGTGCCAGCAGACCCGAGGGAAGAGGGGATGAAAAACTGTTTTTT. V and J are TRBV6-2 or TRBV6-3 and TRBJ1-4, with D maybe TRBD1 (5 bases). CDR1 MNHEY and CDR2 SVGEGT come from the germline V gene. V lost 6 bases and J 6 bases, leaving 17 bases between the germline ends. The CDR3 is made up of 15 amino acids.

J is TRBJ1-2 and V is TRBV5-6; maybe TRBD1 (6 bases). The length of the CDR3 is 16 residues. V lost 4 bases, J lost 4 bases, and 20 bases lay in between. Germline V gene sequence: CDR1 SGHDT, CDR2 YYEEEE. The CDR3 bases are TGTGCCAGCAGCCCTGGACAGCCGACTACTCCCTATGGCTACACCTTC. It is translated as CASSPGQPTTPYGYTF. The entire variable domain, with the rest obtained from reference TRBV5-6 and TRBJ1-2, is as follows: DAGVTQSPTHLIKTRGQQVTLRCSPKSGHDTVSWYQQALGQGPQFIFQYYEEEERQRGNFPDRFSGHQFPNYSSELNVNALLLGDSALYLCASSPGQPTTPYGYTFGSGTRLTVV.

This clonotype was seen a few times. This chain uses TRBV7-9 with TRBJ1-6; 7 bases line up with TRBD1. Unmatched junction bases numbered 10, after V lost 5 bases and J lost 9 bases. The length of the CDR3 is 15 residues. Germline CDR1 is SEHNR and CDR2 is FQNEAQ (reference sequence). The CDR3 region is CASSARQGRRSPLHF. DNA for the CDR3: TGTGCCAGCAGCGCAAGACAGGGCCGGCGTTCACCCCTCCACTTT.

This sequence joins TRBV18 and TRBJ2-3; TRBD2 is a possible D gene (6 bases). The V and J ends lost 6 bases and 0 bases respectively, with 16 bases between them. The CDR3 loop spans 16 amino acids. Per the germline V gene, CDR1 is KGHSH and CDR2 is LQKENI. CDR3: CASSRNGGTSTDTQYF. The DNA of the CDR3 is TGTGCCAGCTCGAGGAACGGCGGGACTAGCACAGATACGCAGTATTTT.

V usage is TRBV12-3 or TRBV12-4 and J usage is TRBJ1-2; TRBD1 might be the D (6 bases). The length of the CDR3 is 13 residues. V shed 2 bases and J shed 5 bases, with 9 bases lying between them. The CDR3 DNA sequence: TGTGCCAGCAGTTTATCGGGGGCGTATGGCTACACCTTC. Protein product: CASSLSGAYGYTF.

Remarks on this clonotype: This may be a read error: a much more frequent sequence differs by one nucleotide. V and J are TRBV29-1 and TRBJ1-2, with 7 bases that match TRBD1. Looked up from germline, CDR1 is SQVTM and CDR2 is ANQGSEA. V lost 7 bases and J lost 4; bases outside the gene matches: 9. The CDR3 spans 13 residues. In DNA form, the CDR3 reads TGCAGCGACAGCCAGGGGGACAGCTATGGCTACACCTTC. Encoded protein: CSDSQGDSYGYTF.

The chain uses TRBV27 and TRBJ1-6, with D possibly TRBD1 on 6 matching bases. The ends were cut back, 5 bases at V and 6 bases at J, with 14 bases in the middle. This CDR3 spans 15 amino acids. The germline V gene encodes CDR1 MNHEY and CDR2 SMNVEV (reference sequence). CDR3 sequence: CASSPDRTSNSPLHF. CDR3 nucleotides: TGTGCCAGCAGTCCCGACAGGACGTCTAATTCACCCCTCCACTTT.

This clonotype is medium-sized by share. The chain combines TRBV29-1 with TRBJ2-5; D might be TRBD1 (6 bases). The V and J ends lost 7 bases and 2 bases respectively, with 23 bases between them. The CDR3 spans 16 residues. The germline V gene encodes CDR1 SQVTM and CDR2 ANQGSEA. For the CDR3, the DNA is TGCAGCGCCATGATCTCGGCGGACAGTGGGCAAGAGACCCAGTACTTC. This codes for CSAMISADSGQETQYF. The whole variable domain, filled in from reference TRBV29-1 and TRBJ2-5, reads SAVISQKPSRDICQRGTSLTIQCQVDSQVTMMFWYRQQPGQSLTLIATANQGSEATYESGFVIDKFPISRPNLTFSTLTVSNMSPEDSSIYLCSAMISADSGQETQYFGPGTRLLVL.

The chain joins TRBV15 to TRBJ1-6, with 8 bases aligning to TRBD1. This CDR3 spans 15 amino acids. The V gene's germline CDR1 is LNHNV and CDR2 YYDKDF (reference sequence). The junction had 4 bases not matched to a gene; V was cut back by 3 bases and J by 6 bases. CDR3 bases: TGTGCCACCAGCAGCTGGGGACAGGTTAATTCACCCCTCCACTTT. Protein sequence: CATSSWGQVNSPLHF.

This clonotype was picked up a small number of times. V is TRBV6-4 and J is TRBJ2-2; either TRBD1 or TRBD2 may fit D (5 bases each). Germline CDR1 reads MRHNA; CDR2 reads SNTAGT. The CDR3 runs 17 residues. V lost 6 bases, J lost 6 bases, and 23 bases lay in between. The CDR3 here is CASSPTEGKGRAGELFF. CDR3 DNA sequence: TGTGCCAGCAGCCCTACCGAGGGAAAGGGGCGGGCCGGGGAGCTGTTTTTT.

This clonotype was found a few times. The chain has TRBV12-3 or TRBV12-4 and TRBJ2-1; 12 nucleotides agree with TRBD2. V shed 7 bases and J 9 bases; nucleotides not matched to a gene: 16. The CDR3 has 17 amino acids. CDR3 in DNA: TGTGCCAGCAACCCCTCTCGGCTAGCGGGGGGGGTTGGTGAGCAGTTCTTC. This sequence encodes CASNPSRLAGGVGEQFF.

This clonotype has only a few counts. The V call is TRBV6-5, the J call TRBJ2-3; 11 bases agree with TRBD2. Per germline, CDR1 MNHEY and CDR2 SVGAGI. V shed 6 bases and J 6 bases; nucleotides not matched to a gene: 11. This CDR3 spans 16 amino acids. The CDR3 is CASRFLLAGERDTQYF. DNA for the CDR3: TGTGCCAGCAGATTCCTACTAGCGGGGGAGAGGGATACGCAGTATTTT.

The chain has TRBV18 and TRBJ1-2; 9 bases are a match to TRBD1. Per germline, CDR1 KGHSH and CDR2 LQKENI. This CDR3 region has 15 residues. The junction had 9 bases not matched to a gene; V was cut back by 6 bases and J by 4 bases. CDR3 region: CASSVTGQGFYGYTF. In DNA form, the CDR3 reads TGTGCCAGCTCGGTAACGGGACAGGGTTTCTATGGCTACACCTTC.

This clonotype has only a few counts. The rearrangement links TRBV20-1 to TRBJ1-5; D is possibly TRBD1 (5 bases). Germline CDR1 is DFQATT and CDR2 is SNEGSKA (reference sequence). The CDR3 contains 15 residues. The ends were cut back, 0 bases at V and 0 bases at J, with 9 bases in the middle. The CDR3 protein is CSARDPRASNQPQHF. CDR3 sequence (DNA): TGCAGTGCTAGAGATCCCAGGGCTAGCAATCAGCCCCAGCATTTT.

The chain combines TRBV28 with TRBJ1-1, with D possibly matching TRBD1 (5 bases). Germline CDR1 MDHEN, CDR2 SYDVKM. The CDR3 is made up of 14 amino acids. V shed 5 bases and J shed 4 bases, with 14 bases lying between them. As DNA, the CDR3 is TGTGCCAGCAGTATCAGGGAAGAAAGCACTGAAGCTTTCTTT. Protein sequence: CASSIREESTEAFF.

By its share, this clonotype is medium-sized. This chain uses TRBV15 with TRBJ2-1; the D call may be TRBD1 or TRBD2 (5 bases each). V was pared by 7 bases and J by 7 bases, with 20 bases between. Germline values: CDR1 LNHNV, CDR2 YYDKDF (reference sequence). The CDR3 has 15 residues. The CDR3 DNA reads TGTGCCACCAACAGTCTACAGGACGGGGAGAATGAGCAGTTCTTC. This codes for CATNSLQDGENEQFF.